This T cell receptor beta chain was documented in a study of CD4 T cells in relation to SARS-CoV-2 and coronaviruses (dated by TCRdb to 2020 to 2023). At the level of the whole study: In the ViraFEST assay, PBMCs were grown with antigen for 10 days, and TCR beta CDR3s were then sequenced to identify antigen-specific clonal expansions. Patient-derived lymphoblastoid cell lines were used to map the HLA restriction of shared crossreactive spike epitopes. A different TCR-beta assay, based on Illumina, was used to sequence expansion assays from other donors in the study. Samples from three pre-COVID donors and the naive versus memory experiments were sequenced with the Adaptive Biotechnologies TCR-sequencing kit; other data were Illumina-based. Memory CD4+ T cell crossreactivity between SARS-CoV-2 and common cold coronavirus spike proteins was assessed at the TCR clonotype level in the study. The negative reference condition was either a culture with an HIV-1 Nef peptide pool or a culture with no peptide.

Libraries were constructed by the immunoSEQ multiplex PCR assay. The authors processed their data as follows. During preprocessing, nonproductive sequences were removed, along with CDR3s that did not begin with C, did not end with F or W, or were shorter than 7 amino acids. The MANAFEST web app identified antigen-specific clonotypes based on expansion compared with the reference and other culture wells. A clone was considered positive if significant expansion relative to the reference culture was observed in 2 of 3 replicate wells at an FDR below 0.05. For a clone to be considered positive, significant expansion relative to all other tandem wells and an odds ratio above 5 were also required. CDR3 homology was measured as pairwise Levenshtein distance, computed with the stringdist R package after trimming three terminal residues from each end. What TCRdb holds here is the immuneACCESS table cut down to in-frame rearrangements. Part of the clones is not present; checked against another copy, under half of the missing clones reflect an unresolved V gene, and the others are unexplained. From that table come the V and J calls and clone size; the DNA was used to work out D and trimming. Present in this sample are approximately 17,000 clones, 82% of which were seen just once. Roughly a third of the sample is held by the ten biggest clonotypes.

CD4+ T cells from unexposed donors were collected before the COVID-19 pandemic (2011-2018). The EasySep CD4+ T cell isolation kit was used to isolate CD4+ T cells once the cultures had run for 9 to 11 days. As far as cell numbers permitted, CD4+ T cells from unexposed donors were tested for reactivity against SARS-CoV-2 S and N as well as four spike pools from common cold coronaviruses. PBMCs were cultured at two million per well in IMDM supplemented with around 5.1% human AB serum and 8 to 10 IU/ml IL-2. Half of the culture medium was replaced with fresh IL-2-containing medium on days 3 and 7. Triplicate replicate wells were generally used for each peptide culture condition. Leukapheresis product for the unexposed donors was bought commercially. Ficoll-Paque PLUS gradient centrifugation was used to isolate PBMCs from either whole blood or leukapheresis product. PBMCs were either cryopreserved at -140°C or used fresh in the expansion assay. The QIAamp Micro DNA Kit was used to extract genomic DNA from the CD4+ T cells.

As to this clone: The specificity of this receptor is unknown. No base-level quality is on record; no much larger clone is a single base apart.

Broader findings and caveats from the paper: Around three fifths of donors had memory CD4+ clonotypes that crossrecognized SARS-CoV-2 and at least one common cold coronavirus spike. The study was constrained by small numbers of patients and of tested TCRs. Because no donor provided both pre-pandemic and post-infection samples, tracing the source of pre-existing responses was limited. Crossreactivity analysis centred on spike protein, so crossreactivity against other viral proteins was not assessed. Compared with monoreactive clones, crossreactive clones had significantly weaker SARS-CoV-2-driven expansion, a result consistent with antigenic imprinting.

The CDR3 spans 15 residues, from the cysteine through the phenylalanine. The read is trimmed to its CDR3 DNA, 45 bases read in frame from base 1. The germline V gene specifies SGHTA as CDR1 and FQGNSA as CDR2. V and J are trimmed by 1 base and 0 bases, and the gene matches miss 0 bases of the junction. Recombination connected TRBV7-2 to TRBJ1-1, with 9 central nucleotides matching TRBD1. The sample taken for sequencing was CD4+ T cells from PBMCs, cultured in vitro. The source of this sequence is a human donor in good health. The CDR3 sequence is CASSLGDRVNTEAFF. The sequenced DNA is TGTGCCAGCAGCTTAGGGGACAGGGTGAACACTGAAGCTTTCTTT.